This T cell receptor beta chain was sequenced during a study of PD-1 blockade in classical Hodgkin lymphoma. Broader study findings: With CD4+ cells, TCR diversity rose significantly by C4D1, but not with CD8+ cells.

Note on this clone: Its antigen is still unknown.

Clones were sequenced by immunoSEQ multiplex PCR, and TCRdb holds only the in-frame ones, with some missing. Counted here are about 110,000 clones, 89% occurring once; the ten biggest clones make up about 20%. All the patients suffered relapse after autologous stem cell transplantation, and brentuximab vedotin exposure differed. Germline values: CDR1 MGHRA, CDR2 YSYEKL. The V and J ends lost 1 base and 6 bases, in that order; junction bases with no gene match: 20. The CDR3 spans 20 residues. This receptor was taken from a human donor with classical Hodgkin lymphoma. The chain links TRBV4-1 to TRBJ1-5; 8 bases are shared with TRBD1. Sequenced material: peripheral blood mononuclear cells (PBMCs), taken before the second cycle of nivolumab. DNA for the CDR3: TGCGCCAGCAGCCAAGGTTCCCCCCCGATCAATACAGGGGGAATTCAGCCCCAGCATTTT. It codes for CASSQGSPPINTGGIQPQHF.